This section outlines one TCR beta chain sequence together with its context. This sample was taken from a study of regulatory T cells in long-lasting Graves disease. According to the study, TCR beta libraries were built with iRepertoire HTBI primers and CDR3-region Arm-PCR. Authors' data handling: Samples jointly harbored 55 to 75 TRBV and fewer than 15 TRBJ segments. A single record per CDR3 protein comes from TCRdb applying MiXCR to the multiplex PCR reads. These V and J calls derive from TCRdb rather than the authors' analysis. The data hold hundreds of thousands of distinct CDR3 sequences, with around 15% observed a single time. The CDR3 is 16 residues long. Per the germline V gene, CDR1 is SEHNR and CDR2 is FQNEAQ (reference sequence). Time point indicated: newly diagnosed GD, antithyroid drugs for less than 3 months. PBMC-extracted RNA yielded the TCR library. Graves' disease diagnoses used American Thyroid Association guidelines.

A further study also used this sample, focusing on T cells in Graves' hyperthyroidism and ophthalmopathy. As that report states: HTBI primers were the set used in a first-round RT-PCR of the TCR CDR3. Researchers report that a 13 V-J model separated ophthalmopathy from stable hyperthyroidism.

The specimen was peripheral blood mononuclear cells (PBMCs), collected at new diagnosis, from a patient treated with antithyroid drugs. The clonotype comes from a woman aged 30 to 39 with Graves disease. The rearrangement joins TRBV7-9 to TRBJ2-3, with D uncertain. The J call may be wrong; the DNA end is better matched by TRBJ1-1. The CDR3 sequence is CASSQLPGSRGTEAFF. The CDR3 DNA follows: TGTGCCAGCAGCCAACTCCCCGGGTCCCGGGGAACTGAAGCTTTCTTT.